This T cell receptor beta chain was found in a study of T-cell reconstitution after alpha-beta-depleted transplantation in children. TCRbeta library construction was performed incorporating unique molecular identifiers. TCRdb re-called the PCR reads with MiXCR, one entry per CDR3 protein. The table shows about 370,000 distinct CDR3 sequences, with roughly 21% occurring only once. V gave up 6 bases and J gave up 0 bases, with 12 bases separating them. There are 14 residues in the CDR3. CDR1 is MNHNS, CDR2 SASEGT, per germline. The source of this sequence is a human donor who donated a stem cell graft to a child with acute myeloid leukemia. The material sequenced was PBMCs from the stem cell graft donor, taken from the stem cell graft. J is TRBJ2-7 and V is TRBV6-1; D is perhaps TRBD1 (6 bases). CDR3 loop: CASSRTANSYEQYF. CDR3 DNA: TGTGCCAGCAGCCGGACAGCAAACTCCTACGAGCAGTACTTC.